Listed here are 26 T cell receptor beta chains from one sample, sequenced in a study of OX40 agonist ivuxolimab in advanced cancers. Data came from immunoSEQ multiplex PCR; TCRdb stores just in-frame clones and leaves some out. The repertoire has about 73,000 clones, 90% of them found once; the top ten carry roughly 0.5%. Here the sequenced sample was CD4+ or CD8+ T cells sorted from blood, taken in a trial of the OX40 agonist ivuxolimab. These TCRs come from an adult with an advanced solid tumor such as melanoma, head and neck, liver or kidney cancer.

The J gene is TRBJ2-1, the V gene TRBV7-3, with D perhaps TRBD2 (5 bases). Trimming stripped 2 bases from V and 4 bases from J, with 18 bases between. There are 17 residues in the CDR3. CDR1 SGHTA and CDR2 FQGTGA come from the germline V gene. The CDR3 is CASSLLPGLDVYNEQFF. In nucleotides, the CDR3 is TGTGCCAGCAGCTTACTCCCCGGACTCGACGTTTACAATGAGCAGTTCTTC. Together with reference TRBV7-3 and TRBJ2-1, the CDR3 gives the full variable domain: GAGVSQTPSNKVTEKGKYVELRCDPISGHTALYWYRQSLGQGPEFLIYFQGTGAADDSGLPNDRFFAVRPEGSVSTLKIQRTERGDSAVYLCASSLLPGLDVYNEQFFGPGTRLTVL.

The chain recombines TRBV19 with TRBJ2-1; the D gene is possibly TRBD1 (5 bases). The CDR3 runs 14 residues. The V and J ends lost 3 bases and 13 bases respectively, with 19 bases between them. Per the germline V gene, CDR1 is LNHDA and CDR2 is SQIVND (reference sequence). DNA for the CDR3: TGTGCCAGTAGTATGAGGCAGGGTGCAATTTATCAGTTCTTC. This encodes CASSMRQGAIYQFF.

The gene calls are TRBV7-2 and TRBJ2-1, with no clear D. V dropped 5 bases and J dropped 13 bases, with 12 bases sitting between them. Germline CDR1 SGHTA, CDR2 FQGNSA. The CDR3 is made up of 11 amino acids. CDR3 in DNA: TGTGCCAGCAGCGCACAATGGGAACAGTTCTTC. Amino acids: CASSAQWEQFF.

The rearrangement uses TRBV19 and TRBJ2-7, with 8 positions matching TRBD1. Germline CDR1 and CDR2: LNHDA and SQIVND (reference sequence). The length of the CDR3 is 14 residues. J was trimmed by 6 bases and V by 7 bases; bases with no gene match: 11. DNA for the CDR3: TGTGCCAGTACCACGACAGGGGCTCGGGGCGAGCAGTACTTC. The encoded protein is CASTTTGARGEQYF.

V gene TRBV7-9 combines with J gene TRBJ1-1; 7 nucleotides line up with TRBD1. Germline CDR1 SEHNR, CDR2 FQNEAQ (reference sequence). V gave up 6 bases and J gave up 4 bases; unmatched junction bases: 8. The CDR3 loop spans 14 amino acids. The CDR3 DNA is TGTGCCAGCAGAATCACCGGGACAGCCACTGAAGCTTTCTTT. It encodes CASRITGTATEAFF.

The chain carries TRBV11-2 and TRBJ2-5; the D is unclear. CDR1 is SGHAT and CDR2 is FQNNGV in the germline V gene. The ends were cut back, 5 bases at V and 1 base at J, with 11 bases in the middle. The CDR3 extends over 14 amino acids. The CDR3 nucleotides are TGTGCCAGCAGCCCCAGTGTTTCCCAAGAGACCCAGTACTTC. Translation: CASSPSVSQETQYF.

The rearrangement links TRBV5-8 to TRBJ2-2; TRBD1 might be the D (6 bases). CDR3 length: 13 amino acids. Per germline, CDR1 SGHTS and CDR2 YDEGEE. Trimming cost V 4 bases and J 6 bases, with 10 bases left between them. The CDR3 protein is CASSPRTAGELFF. In DNA form, the CDR3 reads TGTGCCAGCAGCCCCAGGACAGCCGGGGAGCTGTTTTTT.

This clone was observed once. The J gene is TRBJ1-1, the V gene TRBV9, with 10 bases aligning to TRBD1. With 0 bases clipped from V and 4 bases from J, the junction kept 3 bases outside the gene matches. Germline loops: CDR1 SGDLS, CDR2 YYNGEE. This CDR3 region has 15 residues. CDR3 loop: CASSVEGQGTTEAFF. CDR3 coding DNA: TGTGCCAGCAGCGTAGAGGGACAGGGGACCACTGAAGCTTTCTTT.

This clone came up once. This chain links TRBV28 with TRBJ2-7; D is undetermined. This CDR3 contains 10 residues. Trimming stripped 6 bases from V and 9 bases from J, with 9 bases between. Germline V gives CDR1 MDHEN, CDR2 SYDVKM. The CDR3 protein is CASRKQRQYF. For the CDR3, the DNA is TGTGCCAGCAGGAAACAGAGGCAGTACTTC.

The V call is TRBV18, the J call TRBJ2-5; D not resolved. Trimming shortened V by 0 bases and J by 5 bases, and 13 bases separated the two germline ends. CDR3 size: 15 residues. Germline CDR1 and CDR2: KGHSH and LQKENI. CDR3 bases: TGTGCCAGCTCACCACCGGTCGGCAGCTTGGAGACCCAGTACTTC. Translated, it gives CASSPPVGSLETQYF.

This rearrangement joins TRBV7-9 to TRBJ2-7; 8 bases line up with TRBD1. CDR1 is SEHNR, CDR2 FQNEAQ, per germline (reference sequence). This CDR3 spans 14 amino acids. The V gene end was trimmed by 4 bases and the J gene end by 2 bases; junction bases not matched to a gene: 4. CDR3 nucleotides: TGTGCCAGCAGCTCCGACAGGGGAGCCTACGAGCAGTACTTC. The encoded protein is CASSSDRGAYEQYF.

The chain has TRBV29-1 and TRBJ2-5; D may be TRBD1 or TRBD2 (5 bases each). Between the trimmed V and J ends, which lost 4 bases and 3 bases, there was a span of 12 bases. Germline V lookup: CDR1 SQVTM, CDR2 ANQGSEA. CDR3 length: 13 residues. The CDR3 here is CSVAAGTKETQYF. CDR3 in DNA: TGCAGCGTTGCGGCAGGGACGAAAGAGACCCAGTACTTC. Full variable domain (outside the CDR3, taken from reference TRBV29-1 and TRBJ2-5): SAVISQKPSRDICQRGTSLTIQCQVDSQVTMMFWYRQQPGQSLTLIATANQGSEATYESGFVIDKFPISRPNLTFSTLTVSNMSPEDSSIYLCSVAAGTKETQYFGPGTRLLVL.

The genes are TRBV10-3 and TRBJ2-1; 8 bases map to TRBD2. Germline CDR1 reads ENHRY; CDR2 reads SYGVKD. With V trimmed by 0 bases and J by 8 bases, 9 bases remained unmatched. CDR3 length: 16 amino acids. CDR3 nucleotides: TGTGCCATCAGTGAGTCGCGACGGGGGGGGATCGATGAGCAGTTCTTC. It encodes CAISESRRGGIDEQFF.

CDR3 sequence reads: CASSKKQGVRNQPQHF. In DNA, the CDR3 is TGTGCCAGCAGCAAGAAACAGGGCGTTCGCAATCAGCCCCAGCATTTT. The J gene is TRBJ1-5, the V gene TRBV28, with a possible D match to TRBD1 (6 bases). V was cut by 6 bases and J by 2 bases, with 17 bases left in between. The CDR3 has 16 residues. Looked up from germline, CDR1 is MDHEN and CDR2 is SYDVKM.

The chain uses TRBV9 and TRBJ1-1; a weak D match, TRBD1 (5 bases). Trimming took off 4 bases at V and 7 bases at J, with 20 bases between the two ends. This CDR3 comprises 15 residues. Per germline, CDR1 SGDLS and CDR2 YYNGEE. The CDR3 DNA follows: TGTGCCAGCAGCTCCCAAGCGGGGGGGGGAAGTGAAGCTTTCTTT. Amino acid sequence: CASSSQAGGGSEAFF. The variable domain in full, completed from reference TRBV9 and TRBJ1-1, reads DSGVTQTPKHLITATGQRVTLRCSPRSGDLSVYWYQQSLDQGLQFLIQYYNGEERAKGNILERFSAQQFPDLHSELNLSSLELGDSALYFCASSSQAGGGSEAFFGQGTRLTVV.

This chain joins TRBV6-4 and TRBJ1-4; unclear D gene. Germline V gene sequence: CDR1 MRHNA, CDR2 SNTAGT. This CDR3 is 14 amino acids long. V lost 2 bases to trimming and J lost 8 bases, with 12 bases between them. CDR3 sequence reads: CASSDQPAGEKLFF. The CDR3 nucleotides read TGTGCCAGCAGTGACCAGCCGGCCGGGGAAAAACTGTTTTTT.

The V gene is TRBV9, the J gene TRBJ1-1; weak D call: TRBD1 (5 bases). The CDR3 is made up of 15 amino acids. The germline V gene encodes CDR1 SGDLS and CDR2 YYNGEE. Trimming took 5 bases from V and 1 from J, leaving 15 bases between them. DNA of the CDR3: TGTGCCAGCAGTACAGGTTCGAGGGGGAACACTGAAGCTTTCTTT. It codes for CASSTGSRGNTEAFF.

The chain joins TRBV6-4 to TRBJ2-3, with a possible D match to TRBD2 (6 bases). The CDR3 has 13 amino acids. The germline gives CDR1 MRHNA, CDR2 SNTAGT. With 6 bases removed from V and 5 bases from J, the gap between germline ends came to 12 bases. In DNA, the CDR3 is TGTGCCAGCAGCCGGGAGAGGGGAGATACGCAGTATTTT. Translation: CASSRERGDTQYF.

This clone was recorded once. This chain connects TRBV6-5 to TRBJ1-1; D not resolved. V lost 8 bases to trimming and J lost 1 base, with 8 bases between them. The CDR3 sequence is 12 residues long. Germline V CDR1 and CDR2: MNHEY, SVGAGI. The CDR3 DNA sequence: TGTGCCAGCCGCCAGTCGAACACTGAAGCTTTCTTT. It codes for CASRQSNTEAFF.

This rearrangement joins TRBV7-3 to TRBJ2-7; 7 bases match TRBD1. Germline CDR1 and CDR2: SGHTA and FQGTGA. V lost 0 bases and J lost 2; bases outside the gene matches: 4. There are 15 residues in the CDR3. This CDR3 reads CASSLTGGSPYEQYF. DNA for the CDR3: TGTGCCAGCAGCTTAACAGGGGGCTCACCCTACGAGCAGTACTTC.

This chain links TRBV27 with TRBJ2-7, with D maybe TRBD1 (5 bases). V lost 2 bases to trimming and J lost 6 bases, with 11 bases between them. CDR1 MNHEY and CDR2 SMNVEV come from the germline V gene (reference sequence). The CDR3 loop spans 13 amino acids. The CDR3 loop is CASSLRGLPEQYF. CDR3 sequence (DNA): TGTGCCAGCAGTTTAAGGGGTCTCCCCGAGCAGTACTTC.

V and J are TRBV7-2 and TRBJ2-2; D possibly corresponds to TRBD1 (5 bases). The CDR3 runs 14 residues. Trimming took 3 bases from V and 4 from J, leaving 9 bases between them. Germline V lookup: CDR1 SGHTA, CDR2 FQGNSA. The CDR3 DNA follows: TGTGCCAGCAGCTTTCTTGGGGCCACCGGGGAGCTGTTTTTT. Translation: CASSFLGATGELFF. Full variable domain (outside the CDR3, taken from reference TRBV7-2 and TRBJ2-2): GAGVSQSPSNKVTEKGKDVELRCDPISGHTALYWYRQSLGQGLEFLIYFQGNSAPDKSGLPSDRFSAERTGGSVSTLTIQRTQQEDSAVYLCASSFLGATGELFFGEGSRLTVL.

The V and J genes are TRBV30 and TRBJ2-2, with 10 nucleotides matching TRBD1. Germline assignment: CDR1 GTSNPN and CDR2 SVGIG (reference sequence). This CDR3 has 15 amino acids. The trim removed 5 bases at V and 2 bases at J, leaving 5 bases unmatched. The CDR3 loop is CAWDRQGANTGELFF. The CDR3 DNA reads as TGTGCCTGGGACAGACAGGGGGCAAACACCGGGGAGCTGTTTTTT.

This chain links TRBV6-1 with TRBJ1-4, with 9 bases lining up with TRBD1. Germline V gene sequence: CDR1 MNHNS, CDR2 SASEGT. CDR3 size: 14 residues. V shed 6 bases and J 3 bases; nucleotides not matched to a gene: 2. The CDR3 nucleotides read TGTGCCAGCAGAACAGGGGGCGCTAATGAAAAACTGTTTTTT. Its protein product is CASRTGGANEKLFF.

The rearrangement uses TRBV7-9 and TRBJ2-3, with 14 nucleotides matching TRBD2. Germline CDR1 is SEHNR and CDR2 is FQNEAQ (reference sequence). This CDR3 contains 16 residues. The J segment lost 5 bases and the V segment lost 5 bases, leaving 6 bases of the junction unmatched. The CDR3 sequence: CASSMGLAGVVDTQYF. CDR3 DNA sequence: TGTGCCAGCAGCATGGGACTAGCGGGAGTTGTAGATACGCAGTATTTT.

This chain links TRBV11-2 with TRBJ1-1, with unresolved D. The V gene's germline CDR1 is SGHAT and CDR2 FQNNGV. Trimming stripped 1 base from V and 4 bases from J, with 7 bases between. The CDR3 is 13 residues long. The CDR3 reads CASSLVGSTEAFF. For the CDR3, the DNA is TGTGCCAGCAGCTTAGTGGGAAGCACTGAAGCTTTCTTT.